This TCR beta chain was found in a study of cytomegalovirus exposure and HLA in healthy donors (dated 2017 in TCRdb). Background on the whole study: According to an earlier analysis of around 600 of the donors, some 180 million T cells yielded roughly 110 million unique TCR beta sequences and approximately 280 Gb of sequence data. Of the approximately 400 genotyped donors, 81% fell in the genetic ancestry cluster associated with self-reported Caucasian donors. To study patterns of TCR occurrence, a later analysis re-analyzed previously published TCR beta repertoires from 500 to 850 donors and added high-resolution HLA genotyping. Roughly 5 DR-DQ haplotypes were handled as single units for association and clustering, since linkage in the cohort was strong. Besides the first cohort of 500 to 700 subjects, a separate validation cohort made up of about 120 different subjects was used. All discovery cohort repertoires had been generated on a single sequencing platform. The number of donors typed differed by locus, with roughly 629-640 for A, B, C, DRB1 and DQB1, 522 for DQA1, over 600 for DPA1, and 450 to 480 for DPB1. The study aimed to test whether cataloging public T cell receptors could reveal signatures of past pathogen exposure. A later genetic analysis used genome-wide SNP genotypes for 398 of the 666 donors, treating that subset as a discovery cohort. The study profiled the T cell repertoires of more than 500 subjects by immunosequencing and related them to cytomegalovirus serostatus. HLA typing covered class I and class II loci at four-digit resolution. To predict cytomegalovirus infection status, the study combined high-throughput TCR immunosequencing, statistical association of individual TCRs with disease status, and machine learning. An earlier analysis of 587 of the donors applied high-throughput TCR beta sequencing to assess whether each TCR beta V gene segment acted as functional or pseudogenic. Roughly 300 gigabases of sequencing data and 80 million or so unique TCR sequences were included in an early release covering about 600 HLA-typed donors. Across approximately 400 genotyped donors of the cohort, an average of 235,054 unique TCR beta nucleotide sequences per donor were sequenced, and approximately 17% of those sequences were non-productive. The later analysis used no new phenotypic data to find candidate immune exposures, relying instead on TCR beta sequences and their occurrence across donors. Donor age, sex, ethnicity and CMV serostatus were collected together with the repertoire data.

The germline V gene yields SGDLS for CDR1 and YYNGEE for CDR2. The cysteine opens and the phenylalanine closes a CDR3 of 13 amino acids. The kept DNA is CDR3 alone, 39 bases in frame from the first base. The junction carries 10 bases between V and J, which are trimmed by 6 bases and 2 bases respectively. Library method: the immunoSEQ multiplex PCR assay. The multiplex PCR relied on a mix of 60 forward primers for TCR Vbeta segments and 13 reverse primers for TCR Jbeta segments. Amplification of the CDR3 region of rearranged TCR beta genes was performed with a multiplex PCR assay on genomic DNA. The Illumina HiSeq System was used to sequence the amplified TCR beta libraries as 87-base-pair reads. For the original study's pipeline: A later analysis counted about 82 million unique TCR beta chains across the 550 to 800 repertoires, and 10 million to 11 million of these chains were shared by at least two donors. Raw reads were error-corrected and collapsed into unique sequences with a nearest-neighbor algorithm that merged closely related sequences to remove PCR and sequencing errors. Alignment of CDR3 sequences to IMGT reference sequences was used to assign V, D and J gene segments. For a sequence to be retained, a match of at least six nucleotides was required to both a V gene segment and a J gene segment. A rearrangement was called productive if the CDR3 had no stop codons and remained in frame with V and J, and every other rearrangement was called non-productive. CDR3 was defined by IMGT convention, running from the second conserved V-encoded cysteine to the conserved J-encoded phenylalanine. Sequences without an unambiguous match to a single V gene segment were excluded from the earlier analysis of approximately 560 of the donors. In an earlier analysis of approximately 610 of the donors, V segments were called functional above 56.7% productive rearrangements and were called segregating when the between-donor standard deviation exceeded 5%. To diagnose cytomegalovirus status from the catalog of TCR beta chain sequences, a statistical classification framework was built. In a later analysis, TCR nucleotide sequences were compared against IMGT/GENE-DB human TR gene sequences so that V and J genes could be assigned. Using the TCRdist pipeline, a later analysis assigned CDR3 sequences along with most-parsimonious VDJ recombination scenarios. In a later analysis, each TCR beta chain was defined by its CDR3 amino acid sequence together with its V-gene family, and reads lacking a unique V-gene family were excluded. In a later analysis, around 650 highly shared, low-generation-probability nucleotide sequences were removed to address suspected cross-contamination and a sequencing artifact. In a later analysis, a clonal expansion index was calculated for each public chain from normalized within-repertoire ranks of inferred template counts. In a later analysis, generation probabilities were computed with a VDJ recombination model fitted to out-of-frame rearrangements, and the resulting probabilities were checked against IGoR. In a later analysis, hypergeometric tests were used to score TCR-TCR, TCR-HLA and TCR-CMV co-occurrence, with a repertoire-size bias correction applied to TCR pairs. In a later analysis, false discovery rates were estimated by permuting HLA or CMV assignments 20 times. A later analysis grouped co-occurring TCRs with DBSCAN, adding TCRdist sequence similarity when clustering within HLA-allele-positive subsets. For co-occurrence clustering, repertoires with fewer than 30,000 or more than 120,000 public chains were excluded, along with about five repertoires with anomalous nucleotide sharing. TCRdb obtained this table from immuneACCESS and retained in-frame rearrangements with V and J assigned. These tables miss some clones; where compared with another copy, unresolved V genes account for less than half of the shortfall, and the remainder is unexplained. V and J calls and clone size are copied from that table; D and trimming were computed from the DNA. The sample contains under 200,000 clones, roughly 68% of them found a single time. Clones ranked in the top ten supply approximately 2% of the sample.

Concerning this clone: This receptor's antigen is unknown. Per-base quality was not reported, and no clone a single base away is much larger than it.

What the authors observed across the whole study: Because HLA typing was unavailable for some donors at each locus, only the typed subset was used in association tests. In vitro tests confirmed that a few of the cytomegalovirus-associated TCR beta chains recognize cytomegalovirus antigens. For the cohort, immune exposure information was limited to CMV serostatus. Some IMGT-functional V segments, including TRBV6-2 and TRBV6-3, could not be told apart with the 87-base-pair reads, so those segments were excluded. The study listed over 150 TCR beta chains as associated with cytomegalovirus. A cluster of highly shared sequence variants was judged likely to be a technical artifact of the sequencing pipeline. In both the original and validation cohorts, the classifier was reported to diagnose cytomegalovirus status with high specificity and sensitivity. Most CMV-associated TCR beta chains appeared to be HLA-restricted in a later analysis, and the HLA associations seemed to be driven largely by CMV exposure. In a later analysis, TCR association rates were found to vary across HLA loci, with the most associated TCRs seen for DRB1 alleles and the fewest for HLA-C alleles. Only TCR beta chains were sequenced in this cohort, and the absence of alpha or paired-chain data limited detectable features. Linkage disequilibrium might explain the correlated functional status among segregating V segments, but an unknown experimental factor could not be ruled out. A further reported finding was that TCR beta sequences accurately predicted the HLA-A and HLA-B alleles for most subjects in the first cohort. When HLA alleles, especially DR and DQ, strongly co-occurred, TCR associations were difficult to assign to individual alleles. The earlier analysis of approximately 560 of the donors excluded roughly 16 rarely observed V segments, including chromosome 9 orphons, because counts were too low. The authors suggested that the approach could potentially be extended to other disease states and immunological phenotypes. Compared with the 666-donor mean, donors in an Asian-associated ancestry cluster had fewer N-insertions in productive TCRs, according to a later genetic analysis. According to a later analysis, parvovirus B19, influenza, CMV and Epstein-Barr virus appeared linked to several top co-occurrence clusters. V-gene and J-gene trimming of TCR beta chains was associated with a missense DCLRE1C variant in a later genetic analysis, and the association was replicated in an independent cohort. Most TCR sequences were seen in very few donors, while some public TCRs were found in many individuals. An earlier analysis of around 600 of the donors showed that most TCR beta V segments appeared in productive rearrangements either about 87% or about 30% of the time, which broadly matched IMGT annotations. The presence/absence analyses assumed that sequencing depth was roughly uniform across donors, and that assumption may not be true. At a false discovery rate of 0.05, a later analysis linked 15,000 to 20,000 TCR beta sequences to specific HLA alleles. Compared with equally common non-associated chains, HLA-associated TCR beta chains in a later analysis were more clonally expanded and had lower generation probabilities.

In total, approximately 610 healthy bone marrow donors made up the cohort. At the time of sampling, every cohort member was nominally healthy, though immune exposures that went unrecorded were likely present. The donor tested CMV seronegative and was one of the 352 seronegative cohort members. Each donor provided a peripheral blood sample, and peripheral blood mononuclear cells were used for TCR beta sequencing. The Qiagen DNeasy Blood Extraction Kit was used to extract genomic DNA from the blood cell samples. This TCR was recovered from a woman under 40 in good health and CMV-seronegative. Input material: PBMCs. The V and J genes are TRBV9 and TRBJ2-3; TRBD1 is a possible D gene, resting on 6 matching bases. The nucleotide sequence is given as TGTGCCAGCAAAGGGGGATCCACAGATACGCAGTATTTT. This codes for CASKGGSTDTQYF.